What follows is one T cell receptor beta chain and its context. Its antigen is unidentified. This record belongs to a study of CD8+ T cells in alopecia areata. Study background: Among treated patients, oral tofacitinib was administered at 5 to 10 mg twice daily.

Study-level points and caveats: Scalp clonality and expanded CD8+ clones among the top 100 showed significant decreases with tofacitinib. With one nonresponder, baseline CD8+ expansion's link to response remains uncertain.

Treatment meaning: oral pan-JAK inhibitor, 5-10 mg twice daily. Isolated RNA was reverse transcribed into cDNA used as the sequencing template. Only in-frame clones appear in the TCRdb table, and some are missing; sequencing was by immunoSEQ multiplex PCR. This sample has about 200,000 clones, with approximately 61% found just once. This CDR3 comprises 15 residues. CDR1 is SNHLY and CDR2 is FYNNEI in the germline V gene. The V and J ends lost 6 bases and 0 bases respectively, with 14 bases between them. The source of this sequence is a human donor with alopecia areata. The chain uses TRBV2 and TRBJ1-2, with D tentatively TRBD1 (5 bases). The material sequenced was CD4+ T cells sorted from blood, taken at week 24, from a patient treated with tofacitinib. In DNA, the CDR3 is TGTGCCAGCAGCCCCCCCGGGACTCCTAACTATGGCTACACCTTC. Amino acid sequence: CASSPPGTPNYGYTF.